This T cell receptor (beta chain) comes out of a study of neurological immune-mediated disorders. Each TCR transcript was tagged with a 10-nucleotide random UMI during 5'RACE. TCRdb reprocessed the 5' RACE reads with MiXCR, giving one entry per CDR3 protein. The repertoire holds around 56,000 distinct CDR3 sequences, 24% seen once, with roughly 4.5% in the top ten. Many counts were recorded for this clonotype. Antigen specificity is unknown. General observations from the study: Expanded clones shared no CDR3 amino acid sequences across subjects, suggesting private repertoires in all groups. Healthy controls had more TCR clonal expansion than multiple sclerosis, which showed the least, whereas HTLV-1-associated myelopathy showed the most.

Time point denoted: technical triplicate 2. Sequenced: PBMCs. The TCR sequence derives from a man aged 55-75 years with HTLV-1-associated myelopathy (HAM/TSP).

CDR3 in amino acids: CASSTGFGAFF. The CDR3 DNA reads as TGTGCCAGCAGTACAGGGTTTGGAGCTTTCTTT. The rearrangement joins TRBV3-1 to TRBJ1-1, with D possibly being TRBD1 (6 bases). The V end lost 6 bases, the J end lost 10 bases, and 12 bases lay between the germline ends. Germline loops: CDR1 LGHDT, CDR2 YNNKEL (reference sequence). This CDR3 spans 11 amino acids.